The 5 T cell receptor beta chains reported below all come from one sample, sequenced in a study of lymphopenia after photon versus proton radiotherapy. Assay: immunoSEQ multiplex PCR; the TCRdb copy retains only in-frame clones and omits some. The sample lists approximately 170,000 clones, 88% occurring once. The material was peripheral blood, obtained from a patient treated with photon-based radiotherapy. The receptors come from a man over 45 with gastric cancer.

As concerns this clone: Other DNA sequences from this sample encode an identical CDR3 as well. The chain recombines TRBV15 with TRBJ2-2; unclear D gene. V was shortened by 0 bases and J by 4 bases, with 3 bases between the two germline ends. This CDR3 has 13 amino acids. Germline V gene sequence: CDR1 LNHNV, CDR2 YYDKDF (reference sequence). DNA for the CDR3: TGTGCCACCAGCAGAGACAGCACCGGGGAGCTGTTTTTT. It yields the protein CATSRDSTGELFF.

The chain recombines TRBV4-3 with TRBJ2-2, with D possibly TRBD2 on 5 matching bases. Trimming shortened V by 0 bases and J by 5 bases, and 13 bases separated the two germline ends. CDR3 length: 16 amino acids. Germline assignment: CDR1 LGHNA and CDR2 YSLEER. The CDR3 DNA reads as TGCGCCAGCAGCCAAGATACGGGATCCGGAACCGGGGAGCTGTTTTTT. It codes for CASSQDTGSGTGELFF.

This chain joins TRBV11-3 and TRBJ2-3, with 8 bases matching TRBD2. J lost 6 bases, V lost 2 bases, and 7 bases had no gene match. The CDR3 is 15 amino acids. Looked up from germline, CDR1 is SGHNT and CDR2 is YENEEA. The CDR3 is CASSLRSGRFDTQYF. The CDR3 DNA is TGTGCCAGCAGCTTAAGAAGCGGGAGATTCGATACGCAGTATTTT.

This chain uses TRBV18 with TRBJ1-2, with D perhaps matching TRBD1 (5 bases). In germline, CDR1 is KGHSH, CDR2 LQKENI. The ends were cut back, 3 bases at V and 6 bases at J, with 17 bases in the middle. This CDR3 contains 15 residues. The CDR3 coding sequence is TGTGCCAGCTCACCTGACAGCCTATTTGGAGATGGCTACACCTTC. This sequence encodes CASSPDSLFGDGYTF.

This sequence joins TRBV7-2 and TRBJ1-5; TRBD1 aligns across 7 bases. V lost 5 bases, J lost 4 bases, and 5 bases stayed unmatched. CDR1 and CDR2 (germline): SGHTA, FQGNSA. The CDR3 runs to 14 residues. This CDR3 is CASSPDRSNQPQHF. CDR3 DNA: TGTGCCAGCAGCCCGGACAGGAGTAATCAGCCCCAGCATTTT.